The next 14 T cell receptor beta chains were all read from a single sample in a study of cytomegalovirus exposure and HLA in healthy donors. This PCR relied on a set of 60 Vbeta primers and 13 Jbeta primers. The repertoire was sequenced with immunoSEQ multiplex PCR; TCRdb's copy has only in-frame clones and lacks some. The profile shows approximately 150,000 clones, over 70% of them singletons. Material for sequencing was PBMCs. These receptors were obtained from a woman in her thirties in good health and CMV-seropositive.

This sequence joins TRBV19 and TRBJ2-1, with no clear D. Trimming left V 0 bases short and J 3 bases short, with 12 bases between. This CDR3 has 16 amino acids. Germline values: CDR1 LNHDA, CDR2 SQIVND (reference sequence). The CDR3 DNA reads as TGTGCCAGTAGTATAGATGGCAGCGCCCTCTACAATGAGCAGTTCTTC. Its translation is CASSIDGSALYNEQFF.

V gene TRBV5-5 combines with J gene TRBJ1-2, with D possibly TRBD1 on 6 matching bases. The germline CDR1 and CDR2 sequences are SGHKS and YYEKEE (reference sequence). Between the trimmed V and J ends, which lost 0 bases and 6 bases, there was a span of 9 bases. This CDR3 spans 13 amino acids. The CDR3 loop is CASSLGGHDGYTF. CDR3 nucleotide sequence: TGTGCCAGCAGCTTGGGGGGGCACGATGGCTACACCTTC.

This rearrangement joins TRBV10-3 to TRBJ1-1, with TRBD1 identical over 7 bases. Germline V gene data show CDR1 as ENHRY and CDR2 as SYGVKD. This CDR3 spans 16 amino acids. J lost 0 bases, V lost 3 bases, and 7 bases had no gene match. The CDR3 is CAISDGLTGVNTEAFF. For the CDR3, the DNA is TGTGCCATCAGTGATGGGCTAACAGGGGTGAACACTGAAGCTTTCTTT.

The rearrangement uses TRBV10-1 and TRBJ2-2, with D possibly being TRBD2 (6 bases). Germline CDR1 is WNHNN and CDR2 is SYGVQD (reference sequence). Trimming shortened V by 0 bases and J by 5 bases, and 16 bases separated the two germline ends. The CDR3 contains 17 residues. CDR3: CASSESVFGGDTGELFF. The CDR3 nucleotides are TGCGCCAGCAGTGAGTCGGTGTTCGGAGGGGATACCGGGGAGCTGTTTTTT.

V gene TRBV6-5 combines with J gene TRBJ2-1; D gene uncertain. CDR1 MNHEY and CDR2 SVGAGI come from the germline V gene. With 6 bases removed from V and 10 bases from J, the gap between germline ends came to 10 bases. The CDR3 has 11 residues. This chain's CDR3 is CASRPSREQFF. In nucleotides, the CDR3 is TGTGCCAGCAGGCCCAGCAGGGAGCAGTTCTTC.

The chain couples TRBV5-1 to TRBJ1-2, with D perhaps TRBD1 (5 bases). Trimming took 3 bases from V and 8 from J, leaving 17 bases between them. The CDR3 totals 14 residues. The germline gives CDR1 SGHRS, CDR2 YFSETQ. Here the CDR3 DNA reads TGCGCCAGCAGCTCTGTCCCCCGGGGGGAAGGCTACACCTTC. This sequence encodes CASSSVPRGEGYTF.

This clone occurred a few times. Here the CDR3 DNA reads TGTGCCAGTACTTCCCGGGACTTAAACAATGAGCAGTTCTTC. Residues: CASTSRDLNNEQFF. V is TRBV2 and J is TRBJ2-1; perhaps TRBD2 as D (6 bases). The CDR3 covers 14 residues. V lost 9 bases, J lost 5 bases, and 17 bases lay in between. Per germline, CDR1 SNHLY and CDR2 FYNNEI.

J is TRBJ1-1 and V is TRBV28; D is perhaps TRBD1 (6 bases). Between the trimmed V and J ends, which lost 3 bases and 5 bases, there was a span of 16 bases. Germline CDR1 reads MDHEN; CDR2 reads SYDVKM. The length of the CDR3 is 15 residues. As DNA, the CDR3 is TGTGCCAGCAGTTTCGGGGGGGCGCTTGGGACTGAAGCTTTCTTT. This sequence encodes CASSFGGALGTEAFF. The whole variable domain, filled in from reference TRBV28 and TRBJ1-1, reads DVKVTQSSRYLVKRTGEKVFLECVQDMDHENMFWYRQDPGLGLRLIYFSYDVKMKEKGDIPEGYSVSREKKERFSLILESASTNQTSMYLCASSFGGALGTEAFFGQGTRLTVV.

The genes are TRBV6-6 and TRBJ1-3; no firm D call. The germline V and J ends were trimmed by 4 bases and 2 bases, with 9 bases remaining between them. The CDR3 sequence is 14 residues long. Germline V gene lookup returns CDR1 MNHNY and CDR2 SVGAGI (reference sequence). CDR3 bases: TGTGCCAGCAGTTCCCACAGTCCTGGAAACACCATATATTTT. Translated: CASSSHSPGNTIYF.

J is TRBJ2-1 and V is TRBV19; weak D call: TRBD1 (6 bases). V was pared by 1 base and J by 9 bases, with 13 bases between. This CDR3 has 14 residues. CDR1 is LNHDA and CDR2 is SQIVND in the germline V gene (reference sequence). The CDR3 is CASSIVPGVGEQFF. The DNA of the CDR3 is TGTGCCAGTAGTATAGTTCCAGGGGTGGGTGAGCAGTTCTTC. The variable domain in full, completed from reference TRBV19 and TRBJ2-1, reads DGGITQSPKYLFRKEGQNVTLSCEQNLNHDAMYWYRQDPGQGLRLIYYSQIVNDFQKGDIAEGYSVSREKKESFPLTVTSAQKNPTAFYLCASSIVPGVGEQFFGPGTRLTVL.

Worth noting for this clone: At one boundary the junction diverges from the germline segment, which might be a read error. The chain recombines TRBV15 with TRBJ1-2; D might be TRBD1 (5 bases). This CDR3 is built from 13 residues. CDR1 LNHNV and CDR2 YYDKDF come from the germline V gene (reference sequence). This CDR3 is CATSGGLFYGSTF. The CDR3 coding sequence is TGTGCCACCAGCGGGGGACTCTTCTATGGCTCCACCTTC. Supplemented by reference TRBV15 and TRBJ1-2, the full variable domain reads DAMVIQNPRYQVTQFGKPVTLSCSQTLNHNVMYWYQQKSSQAPKLLFHYYDKDFNNEADTPDNFQSRRPNTSFCFLDIRSPGLGDTAMYLCATSGGLFYGSTFGSGTRLTVV.

This chain connects TRBV4-2 to TRBJ1-4; 7 bases fit TRBD1. Unmatched junction bases numbered 6, after V lost 3 bases and J lost 5 bases. The germline gives CDR1 LGHNA, CDR2 YNFKEQ. This CDR3 has 15 amino acids. In nucleotides, the CDR3 is TGTGCCAGCAGCCAGAGGGGACAGACGAATGAAAAACTGTTTTTT. Its protein is CASSQRGQTNEKLFF.

The chain combines TRBV4-1 with TRBJ1-1, with 9 bases lining up with TRBD1. This CDR3 is 16 amino acids long. CDR1 MGHRA and CDR2 YSYEKL come from the germline V gene. V lost 4 bases to trimming and J lost 0 bases; unmatched junction nucleotides: 6. CDR3 in amino acids: CASSPIDRGMNTEAFF. CDR3 DNA sequence: TGCGCCAGCAGCCCCATCGACAGGGGGATGAACACTGAAGCTTTCTTT.

This sequence joins TRBV10-2 and TRBJ2-3, with TRBD2 identical over 8 bases. The germline V gene has CDR1 WSHSY and CDR2 SAAADI. V lost 7 bases, J lost 2 bases, and 11 bases stayed unmatched. The CDR3 spans 16 residues. The CDR3 nucleotides read TGCGCCAGCAACTACGGACTAGCAGGGACCACAGATACGCAGTATTTT. Protein sequence: CASNYGLAGTTDTQYF.